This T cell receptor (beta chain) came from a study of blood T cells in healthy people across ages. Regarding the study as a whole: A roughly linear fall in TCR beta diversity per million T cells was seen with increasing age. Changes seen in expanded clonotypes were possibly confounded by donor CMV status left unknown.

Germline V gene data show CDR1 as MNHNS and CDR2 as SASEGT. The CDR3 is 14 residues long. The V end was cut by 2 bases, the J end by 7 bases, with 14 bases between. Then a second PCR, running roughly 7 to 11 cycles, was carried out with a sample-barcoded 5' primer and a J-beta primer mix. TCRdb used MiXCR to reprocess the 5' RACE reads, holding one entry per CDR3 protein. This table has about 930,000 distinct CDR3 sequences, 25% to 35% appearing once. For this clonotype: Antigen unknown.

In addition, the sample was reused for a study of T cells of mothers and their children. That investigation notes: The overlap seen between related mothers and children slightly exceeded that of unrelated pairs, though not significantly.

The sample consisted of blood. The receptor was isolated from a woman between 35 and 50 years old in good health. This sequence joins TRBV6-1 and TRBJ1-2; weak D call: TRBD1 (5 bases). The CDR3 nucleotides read TGTGCCAGCAGTGAAAAATTCAGGGTTGGTGGCTACACCTTC. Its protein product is CASSEKFRVGGYTF.